These 22 T cell receptor beta chains originate from one sample sequenced in a study of T cells in Graves' hyperthyroidism and ophthalmopathy. RNA transcripts yielded amplified TCR beta CDR3 regions. The HTBI primer set was used in a first-round RT-PCR of the TCR CDR3. Each CDR3 protein gets one entry after TCRdb re-called the multiplex PCR reads with MiXCR. The sample has 500,000 to 750,000 distinct CDR3 sequences; 46% are singletons. The specimen sequenced was peripheral blood or thyroid tissue (not recorded which). Receptors originate from a young woman with Graves' hyperthyroidism.

This clonotype showed up many times. This sequence joins TRBV12-5 and TRBJ2-7; tentative D call: TRBD2 (6 bases). This CDR3 region has 11 residues. CDR1 is LGHNT and CDR2 is FRNRAP in the germline V gene. Trimming cost V 7 bases and J 4 bases, with 8 bases left between them. CDR3 region: CASVGGYEQYF. CDR3 coding DNA: TGTGCTAGTGTGGGAGGTTACGAGCAGTACTTC.

The chain has TRBV20-1 and TRBJ2-2; D not certain. CDR3 length equals 16 residues. In germline, CDR1 is DFQATT, CDR2 SNEGSKA (reference sequence). The V end was cut by 5 bases, the J end by 1 base, with 17 bases between. The CDR3 nucleotides read TGCAGTGCTGCCCCTGATCCGACTTGGAACACCGGGGAGCTGTTTTTT. This gives the protein CSAAPDPTWNTGELFF.

This clonotype was counted at least ten times. This rearrangement joins TRBV11-2 to TRBJ2-2; tentative D call: TRBD2 (6 bases). The CDR3 length is 16 residues. CDR1 is SGHAT, CDR2 FQNNGV, per germline. V lost 3 bases and J 1 base, leaving 12 bases between the germline ends. CDR3 sequence: CASSFMDYKNTGELFF. The DNA for the CDR3 is TGTGCCAGCAGCTTTATGGACTACAAGAACACCGGGGAGCTGTTTTTT.

This chain uses TRBV2 with TRBJ1-5; D call uncertain. This CDR3 is 13 amino acids long. Germline CDR1 SNHLY, CDR2 FYNNEI. V was trimmed by 5 bases and J by 11 bases, leaving 16 bases between them. The CDR3 DNA is TGTGCCAGCAGTAGGGCCAGGTGGGAGACCCAGCATTTT. This gives the protein CASSRARWETQHF.

The V call is TRBV29-1, the J call TRBJ1-2, with D uncertain. The ends were cut back, 1 base at V and 5 bases at J, with 5 bases in the middle. CDR1 is SQVTM, CDR2 ANQGSEA, per germline. The CDR3 covers 11 residues. CDR3 coding DNA: TGCAGCGTTGAAGTGGGATATGGCTACACCTTC. Amino acid sequence: CSVEVGYGYTF.

With respect to this clonotype: A read error is possible here, since a much larger clone lies one base away. The chain combines TRBV20-1 with TRBJ1-1; D remains ambiguous. The CDR3 sequence is 14 residues long. Per the germline V gene, CDR1 is DFQATT and CDR2 is SNEGSKA (reference sequence). V lost 0 bases and J lost 4, with 12 bases in between. For the CDR3, the DNA is TGCAGTGCTAGAGACGCCGGAAGCAGCACTGAAGCTTTCTTT. Translating it yields CSARDAGSSTEAFF.

The chain links TRBV5-1 to TRBJ1-4; possible D gene TRBD1, 6 bases. The CDR3 loop spans 15 amino acids. Germline V gene sequence: CDR1 SGHRS, CDR2 YFSETQ. The V and J ends lost 0 bases and 10 bases respectively, with 16 bases between them. Here the CDR3 DNA reads TGCGCCAGCAGCTTGGTGGGGGGCAGCTCTGGAAAACTGTTTTTT. The encoded protein is CASSLVGGSSGKLFF.

This clonotype was seen a single time. V and J are TRBV12-5 and TRBJ2-1; D perhaps matches TRBD2 (5 bases). The CDR3 is made up of 13 amino acids. V dropped 6 bases and J dropped 8 bases, with 14 bases sitting between them. Germline lookup yields CDR1 LGHNT and CDR2 FRNRAP. CDR3 sequence: CASGGSSIYEQFF. The CDR3 DNA reads as TGTGCTAGTGGCGGGTCTAGCATCTATGAGCAGTTCTTC.

Of note for this clonotype: The junction shows a germline mismatch at one end, possibly a read error. The chain is built from TRBV7-9 and TRBJ1-1; D is possibly TRBD1 (5 bases). The CDR3 covers 12 residues. Germline assignment: CDR1 SEHNR and CDR2 FQNEAQ (reference sequence). This chain's CDR3 is CASERGNTEASF. The CDR3 nucleotides are TGCGCCTCAGAGCGGGGCAACACTGAAGCTTCCTTT. Full variable domain (rest looked up from reference TRBV7-9 and TRBJ1-1): DTGVSQNPRHKITKRGQNVTFRCDPISEHNRLYWYRQTLGQGPEFLTYFQNEAQLEKSRLLSDRFSAERPKGSFSTLEIQRTEQGDSAMYLCASERGNTEASFGQGTRLTVV.

This clonotype was picked up a small number of times. V and J are TRBV5-1 and TRBJ2-5; the D gene is possibly TRBD1 (6 bases). V was clipped by 5 bases and J by 3 bases, with 23 bases between them. Germline V CDR1 and CDR2: SGHRS, YFSETQ. This CDR3 has 17 residues. The CDR3 loop is CASRTGTRASPEETQYF. CDR3 coding DNA: TGCGCCAGCAGGACCGGGACACGGGCTAGCCCCGAAGAGACCCAGTACTTC.

Ten or more counts support this clonotype. J is TRBJ2-7 and V is TRBV5-1; 8 bases agree with TRBD1. Per germline, CDR1 SGHRS and CDR2 YFSETQ. V shed 0 bases, J shed 3 bases, and the junction held 5 bases outside the gene matches. The CDR3 extends over 15 amino acids. CDR3 DNA: TGCGCCAGCAGCTTGGAGGCAGGGGGCTTCTACGAGCAGTACTTC. This gives the protein CASSLEAGGFYEQYF.

The sample holds many counts of this clonotype. The V gene is TRBV7-2, the J gene TRBJ2-2; no reliable D call. This CDR3 is built from 15 residues. V lost 5 bases to trimming and J lost 6 bases, with 16 bases between them. The germline gives CDR1 SGHTA, CDR2 FQGNSA. The CDR3 nucleotides read TGTGCCAGCAGCGTCCCCCCGGGTAACGCCGGGGAGCTGTTTTTT. This sequence encodes CASSVPPGNAGELFF.

The V call is TRBV7-4, the J call TRBJ2-5, with a tentative D call TRBD2 (6 bases). This CDR3 has 14 amino acids. V lost 6 bases and J lost 7, with 18 bases in between. Germline V gives CDR1 SGHVT, CDR2 SQSDAQ. DNA for the CDR3: TGTGCCAGCAGTGGTGGGTCGGGAGAAAGGACCCAGTACTTC. This codes for CASSGGSGERTQYF.

With regard to this clonotype: At one of its ends the junction is not consistent with the germline gene, which may arise from a read error. This sequence joins TRBV7-9 and TRBJ2-1; D is ambiguous. Germline V gene data show CDR1 as SEHNR and CDR2 as FQNEAQ (reference sequence). This CDR3 contains 11 residues. The CDR3 loop is CAGSAGNEQFF. The CDR3 DNA follows: TGTGCCGGCAGCGCCGGGAATGAGCAGTTCTTC.

The rearrangement uses TRBV7-3 and TRBJ2-3; D is undetermined. The CDR3 consists of 15 residues. Looked up from germline, CDR1 is SGHTA and CDR2 is FQGTGA. The V and J ends lost 2 bases and 0 bases respectively, with 9 bases between them. As DNA, the CDR3 is TGTGCCAGCAGCTTACAGCCCGGGAGCACAGATACGCAGTATTTT. It encodes CASSLQPGSTDTQYF.

This clonotype was seen ten or more times. This chain links TRBV5-1 with TRBJ2-6; D uncertain. Germline V gives CDR1 SGHRS, CDR2 YFSETQ. The V gene lost 0 bases and the J gene lost 0 bases, with 7 bases spanning the gap. The CDR3 is 16 residues long. The CDR3, as DNA: TGCGCCAGCAGCTTGGAGACCCGCTCTGGGGCCAACGTCCTGACTTTC. This translates into CASSLETRSGANVLTF. Supplemented by reference TRBV5-1 and TRBJ2-6, the full variable domain reads KAGVTQTPRYLIKTRGQQVTLSCSPISGHRSVSWYQQTPGQGLQFLFEYFSETQRNKGNFPGRFSGRQFSNSRSEMNVSTLELGDSALYLCASSLETRSGANVLTFGAGSRLTVL.

The chain carries TRBV29-1 and TRBJ1-2; TRBD1 aligns across 10 bases. CDR3 length: 16 amino acids. CDR1 is SQVTM and CDR2 is ANQGSEA in the germline V gene. V trimming: 6 bases; J trimming: 3 bases; junction bases outside the gene matches: 13. The CDR3 here is CSVGRTGGMEHYGYTF. CDR3 sequence (DNA): TGCAGCGTCGGCCGGACAGGGGGGATGGAACACTATGGCTACACCTTC. Together with reference TRBV29-1 and TRBJ1-2, the CDR3 gives the full variable domain: SAVISQKPSRDICQRGTSLTIQCQVDSQVTMMFWYRQQPGQSLTLIATANQGSEATYESGFVIDKFPISRPNLTFSTLTVSNMSPEDSSIYLCSVGRTGGMEHYGYTFGSGTRLTVV.

This clonotype was detected ten times or more. V usage is TRBV19 and J usage is TRBJ2-7; a weak D match, TRBD2 (5 bases). CDR1 LNHDA and CDR2 SQIVND come from the germline V gene (reference sequence). The CDR3 runs to 13 residues. The V and J ends lost 4 bases and 2 bases respectively, with 9 bases between them. This CDR3 reads CASSTGIAYEQYF. For the CDR3, the DNA is TGTGCCAGTAGTACCGGGATAGCCTACGAGCAGTACTTC.

The CDR3 DNA sequence: TGTGCCAGCAGCTTTGATAGCGGGAGTGGAGATACGCAGTACTTC. Residues: CASSFDSGSGDTQYF. The chain joins TRBV7-3 to TRBJ2-5; 9 nucleotides match TRBD2. This CDR3 has 15 amino acids. The germline V gene has CDR1 SGHTA and CDR2 FQGTGA. The J segment lost 11 bases and the V segment lost 3 bases, leaving 13 bases of the junction unmatched.

For the CDR3, the DNA is TGTGCCACCACGACAGGGTCCCTTTTGAACACTGAAGCTTTCTTT. As protein: CATTTGSLLNTEAFF. The chain joins TRBV10-3 to TRBJ1-1; 7 nucleotides agree with TRBD1. Trimming at V came to 10 bases and at J to 0 bases, leaving 11 bases not matched to a gene. The CDR3 consists of 15 residues. Germline CDR1 and CDR2: ENHRY and SYGVKD.

This clonotype was observed at least ten times. This chain connects TRBV7-2 to TRBJ2-7, with no clear D. Germline CDR1 and CDR2: SGHTA and FQGNSA. Trimming removed 4 bases at V and 2 bases at J, with 9 bases between. The CDR3 has 13 amino acids. Written as DNA, the CDR3 is TGTGCCAGCAGCTCGCGTTTGACCTACGAGCAGTACTTC. As protein: CASSSRLTYEQYF. Full variable domain (remainder filled in from reference TRBV7-2 and TRBJ2-7): GAGVSQSPSNKVTEKGKDVELRCDPISGHTALYWYRQSLGQGLEFLIYFQGNSAPDKSGLPSDRFSAERTGGSVSTLTIQRTQQEDSAVYLCASSSRLTYEQYFGPGTRLTVT.

The CDR3 bases are TGCAGCTTGGCCGGGCTAGCGGCGGAGTACGAGCAGTACTTC. It yields the protein CSLAGLAAEYEQYF. The gene calls are TRBV29-1 and TRBJ2-7; 7 nucleotides line up with TRBD2. The CDR3 is 14 residues long. V shed 8 bases and J 4 bases; nucleotides not matched to a gene: 14. In germline, CDR1 is SQVTM, CDR2 ANQGSEA.